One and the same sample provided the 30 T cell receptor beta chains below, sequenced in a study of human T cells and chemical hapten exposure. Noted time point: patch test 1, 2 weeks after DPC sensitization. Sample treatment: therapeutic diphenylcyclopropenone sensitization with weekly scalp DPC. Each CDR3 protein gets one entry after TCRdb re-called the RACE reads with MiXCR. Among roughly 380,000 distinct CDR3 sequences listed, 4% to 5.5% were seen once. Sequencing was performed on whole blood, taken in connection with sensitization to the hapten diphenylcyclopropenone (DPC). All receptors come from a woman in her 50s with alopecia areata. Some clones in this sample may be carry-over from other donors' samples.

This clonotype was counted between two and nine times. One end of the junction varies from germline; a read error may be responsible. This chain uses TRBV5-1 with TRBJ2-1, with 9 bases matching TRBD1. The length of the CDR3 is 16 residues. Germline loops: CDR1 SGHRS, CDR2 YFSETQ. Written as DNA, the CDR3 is TGCGCCAGCAGGCCGGACAGGGGAAGCCTCTACGATGAGCAGTTCTTC. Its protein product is CASRPDRGSLYDEQFF.

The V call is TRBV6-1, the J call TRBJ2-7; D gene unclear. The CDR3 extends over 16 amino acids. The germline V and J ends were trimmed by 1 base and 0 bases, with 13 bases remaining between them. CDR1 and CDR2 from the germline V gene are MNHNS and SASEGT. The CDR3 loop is CASSEGYLGYSYEQYF. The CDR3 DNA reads TGTGCCAGCAGTGAAGGGTATCTGGGATACTCCTACGAGCAGTACTTC.

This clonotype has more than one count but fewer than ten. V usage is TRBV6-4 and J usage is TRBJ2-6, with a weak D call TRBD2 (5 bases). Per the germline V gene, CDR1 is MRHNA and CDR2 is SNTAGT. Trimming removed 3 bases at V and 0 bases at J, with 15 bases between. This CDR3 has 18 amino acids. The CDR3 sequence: CASSEKWTGSSGANVLTF. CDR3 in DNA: TGTGCCAGCAGTGAAAAGTGGACGGGAAGCTCTGGGGCCAACGTCCTGACTTTC.

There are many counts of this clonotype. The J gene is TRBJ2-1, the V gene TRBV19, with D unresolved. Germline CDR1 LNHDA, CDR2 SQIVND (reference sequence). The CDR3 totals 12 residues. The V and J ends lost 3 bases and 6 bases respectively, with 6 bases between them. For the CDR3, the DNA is TGTGCCAGTAGTATTGCATTCAATGAGCAGTTCTTC. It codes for CASSIAFNEQFF.

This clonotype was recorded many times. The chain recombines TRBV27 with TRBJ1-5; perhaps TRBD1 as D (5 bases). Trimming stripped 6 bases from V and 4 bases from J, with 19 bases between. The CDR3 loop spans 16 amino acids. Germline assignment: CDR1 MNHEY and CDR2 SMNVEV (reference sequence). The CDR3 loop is CASREDSWRLNQPQHF. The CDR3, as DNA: TGTGCCAGCAGGGAAGACAGCTGGAGACTTAATCAGCCCCAGCATTTT.

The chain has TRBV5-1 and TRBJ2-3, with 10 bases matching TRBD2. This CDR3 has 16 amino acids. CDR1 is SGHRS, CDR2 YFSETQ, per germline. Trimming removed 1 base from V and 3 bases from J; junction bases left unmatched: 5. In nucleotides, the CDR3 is TGCGCCAGCAGCTTGCTTCTTAGCGGGGGGACAGATACGCAGTATTTT. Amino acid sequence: CASSLLLSGGTDTQYF. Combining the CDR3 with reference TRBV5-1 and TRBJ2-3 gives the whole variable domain KAGVTQTPRYLIKTRGQQVTLSCSPISGHRSVSWYQQTPGQGLQFLFEYFSETQRNKGNFPGRFSGRQFSNSRSEMNVSTLELGDSALYLCASSLLLSGGTDTQYFGPGTRLTVL.

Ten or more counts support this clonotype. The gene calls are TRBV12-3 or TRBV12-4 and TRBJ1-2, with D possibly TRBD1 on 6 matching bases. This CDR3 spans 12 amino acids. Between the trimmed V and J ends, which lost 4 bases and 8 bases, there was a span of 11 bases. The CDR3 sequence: CASSSGAWGYTF. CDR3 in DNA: TGTGCCAGCAGTTCGGGGGCCTGGGGCTACACCTTC.

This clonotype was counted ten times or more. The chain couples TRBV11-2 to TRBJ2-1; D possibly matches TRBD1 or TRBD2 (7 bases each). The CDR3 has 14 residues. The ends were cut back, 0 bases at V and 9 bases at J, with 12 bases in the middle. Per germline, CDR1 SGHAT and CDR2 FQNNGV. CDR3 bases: TGTGCCAGCAGCTTAGATCCAGGGGGGGGTGAGCAGTTCTTC. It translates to CASSLDPGGGEQFF.

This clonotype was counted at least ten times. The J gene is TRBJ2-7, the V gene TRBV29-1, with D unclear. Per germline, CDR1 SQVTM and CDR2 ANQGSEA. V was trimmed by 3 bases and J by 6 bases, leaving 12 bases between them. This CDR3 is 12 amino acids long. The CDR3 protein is CSVEYGVGEQYF. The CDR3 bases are TGCAGCGTTGAGTATGGAGTGGGCGAGCAGTACTTC.

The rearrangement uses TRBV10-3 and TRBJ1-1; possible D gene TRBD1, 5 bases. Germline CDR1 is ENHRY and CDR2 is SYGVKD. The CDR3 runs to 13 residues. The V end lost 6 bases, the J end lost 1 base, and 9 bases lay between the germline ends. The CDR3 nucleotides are TGTGCCATCAGCCAGGGTTGGAACACTGAAGCTTTCTTT. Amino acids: CAISQGWNTEAFF.

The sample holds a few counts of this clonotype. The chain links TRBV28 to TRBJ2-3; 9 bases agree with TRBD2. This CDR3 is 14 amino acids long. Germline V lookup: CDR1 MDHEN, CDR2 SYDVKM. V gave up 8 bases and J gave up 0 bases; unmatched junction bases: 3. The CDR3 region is CASQAGGSTDTQYF. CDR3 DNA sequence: TGTGCCAGCCAGGCGGGAGGGAGCACAGATACGCAGTATTTT.

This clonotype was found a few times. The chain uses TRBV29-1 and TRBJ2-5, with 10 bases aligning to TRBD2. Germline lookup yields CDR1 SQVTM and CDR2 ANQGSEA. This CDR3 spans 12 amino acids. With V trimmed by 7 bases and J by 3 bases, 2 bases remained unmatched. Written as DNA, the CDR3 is TGCAGCGGCAGCGGGGGGGAAGAGACCCAGTACTTC. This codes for CSGSGGEETQYF.

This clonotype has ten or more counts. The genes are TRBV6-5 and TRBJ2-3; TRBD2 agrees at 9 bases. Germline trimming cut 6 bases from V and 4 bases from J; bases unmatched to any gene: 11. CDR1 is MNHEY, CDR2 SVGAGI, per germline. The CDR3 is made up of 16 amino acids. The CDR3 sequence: CASRERGGLAPDTQYF. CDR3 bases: TGTGCCAGCAGAGAAAGGGGGGGACTAGCACCAGATACGCAGTATTTT.

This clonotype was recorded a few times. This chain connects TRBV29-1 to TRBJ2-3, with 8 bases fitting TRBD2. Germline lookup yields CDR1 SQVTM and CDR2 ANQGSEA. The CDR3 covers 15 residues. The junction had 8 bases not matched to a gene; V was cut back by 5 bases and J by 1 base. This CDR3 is CSVTPGGGGTDTQYF. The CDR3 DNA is TGCAGCGTTACCCCCGGGGGGGGCGGCACAGATACGCAGTATTTT.

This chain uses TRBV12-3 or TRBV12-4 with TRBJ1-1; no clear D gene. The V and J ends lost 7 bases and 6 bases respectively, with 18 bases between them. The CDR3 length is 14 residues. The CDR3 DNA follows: TGTGCCAGCACCTTAGGGATGGTGGGCGCTGAAGCTTTCTTT. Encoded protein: CASTLGMVGAEAFF.

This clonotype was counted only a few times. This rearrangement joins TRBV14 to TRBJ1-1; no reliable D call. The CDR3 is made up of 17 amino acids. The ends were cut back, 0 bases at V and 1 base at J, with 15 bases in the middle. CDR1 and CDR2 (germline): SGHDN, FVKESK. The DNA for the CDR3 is TGTGCCAGCAGCCAAGATCTTGGATTAGGAGAGAACACTGAAGCTTTCTTT. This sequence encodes CASSQDLGLGENTEAFF.

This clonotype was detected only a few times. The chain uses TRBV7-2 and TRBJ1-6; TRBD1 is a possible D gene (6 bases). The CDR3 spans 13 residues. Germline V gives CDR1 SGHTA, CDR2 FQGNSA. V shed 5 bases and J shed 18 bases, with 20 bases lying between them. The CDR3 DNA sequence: TGTGCCAGCAGCGTTAGTACAGGGCACGCCCCCCACTTT. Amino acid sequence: CASSVSTGHAPHF. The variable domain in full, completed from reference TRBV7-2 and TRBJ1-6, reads GAGVSQSPSNKVTEKGKDVELRCDPISGHTALYWYRQSLGQGLEFLIYFQGNSAPDKSGLPSDRFSAERTGGSVSTLTIQRTQQEDSAVYLCASSVSTGHAPHFGNGTRLTVT.

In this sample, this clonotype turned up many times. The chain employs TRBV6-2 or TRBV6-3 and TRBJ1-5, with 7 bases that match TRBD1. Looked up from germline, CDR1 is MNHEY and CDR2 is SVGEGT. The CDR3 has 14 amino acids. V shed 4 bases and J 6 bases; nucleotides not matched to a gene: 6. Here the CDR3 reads CASSFGQGVQPQHF. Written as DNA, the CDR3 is TGTGCCAGCAGTTTTGGCCAGGGGGTTCAGCCCCAGCATTTT.

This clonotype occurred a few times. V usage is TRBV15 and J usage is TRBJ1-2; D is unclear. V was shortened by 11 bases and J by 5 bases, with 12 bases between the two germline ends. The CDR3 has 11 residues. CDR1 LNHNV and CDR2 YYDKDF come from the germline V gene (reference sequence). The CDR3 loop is CASSDGYGYTF. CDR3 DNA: TGTGCCTCCTCAGACGGTTATGGCTACACCTTC.

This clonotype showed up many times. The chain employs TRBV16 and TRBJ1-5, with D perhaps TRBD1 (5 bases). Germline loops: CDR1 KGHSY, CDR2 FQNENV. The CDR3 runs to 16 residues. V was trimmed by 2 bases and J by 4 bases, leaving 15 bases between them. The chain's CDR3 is CASSQTPWGRNQPQHF. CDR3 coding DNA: TGTGCCAGCAGCCAAACCCCTTGGGGGAGAAATCAGCCCCAGCATTTT.

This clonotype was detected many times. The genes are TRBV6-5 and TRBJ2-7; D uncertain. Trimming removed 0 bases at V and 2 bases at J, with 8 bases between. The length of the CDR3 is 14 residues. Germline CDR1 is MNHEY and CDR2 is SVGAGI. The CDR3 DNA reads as TGTGCCAGCAGTTACTCGATCCCCCCCTACGAGCAGTACTTC. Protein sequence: CASSYSIPPYEQYF.

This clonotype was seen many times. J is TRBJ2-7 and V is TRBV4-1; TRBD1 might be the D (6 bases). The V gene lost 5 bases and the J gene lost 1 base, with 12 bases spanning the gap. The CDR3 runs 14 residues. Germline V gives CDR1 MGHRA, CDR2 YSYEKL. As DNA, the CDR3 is TGCGCCAGCAGCGACCCGACAGGTTCCTACGAGCAGTACTTC. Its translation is CASSDPTGSYEQYF.

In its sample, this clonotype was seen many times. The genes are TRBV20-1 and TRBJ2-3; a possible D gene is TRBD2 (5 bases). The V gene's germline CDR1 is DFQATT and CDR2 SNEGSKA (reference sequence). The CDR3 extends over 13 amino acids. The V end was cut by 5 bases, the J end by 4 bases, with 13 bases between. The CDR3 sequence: CSAPMARADTQYF. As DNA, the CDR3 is TGCAGTGCTCCGATGGCGAGGGCAGATACGCAGTATTTT.

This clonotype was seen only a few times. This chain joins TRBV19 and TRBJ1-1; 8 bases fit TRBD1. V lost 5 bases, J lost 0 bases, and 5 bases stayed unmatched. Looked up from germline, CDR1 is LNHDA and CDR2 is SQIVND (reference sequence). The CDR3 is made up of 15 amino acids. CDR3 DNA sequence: TGTGCCAGTAGTGCGGACAGGGCAATGAACACTGAAGCTTTCTTT. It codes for CASSADRAMNTEAFF.

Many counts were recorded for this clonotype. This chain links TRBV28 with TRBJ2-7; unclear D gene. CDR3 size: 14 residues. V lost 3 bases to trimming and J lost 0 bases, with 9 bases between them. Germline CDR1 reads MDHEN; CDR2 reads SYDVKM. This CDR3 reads CASSFWALSYEQYF. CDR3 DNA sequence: TGTGCCAGCAGTTTTTGGGCGCTCTCCTACGAGCAGTACTTC.

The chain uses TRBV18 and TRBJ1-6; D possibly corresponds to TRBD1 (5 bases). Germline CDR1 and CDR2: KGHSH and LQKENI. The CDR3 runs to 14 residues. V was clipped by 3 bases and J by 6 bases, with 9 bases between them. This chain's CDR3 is CASSPTEINSPLHF. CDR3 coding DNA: TGTGCCAGCTCACCGACAGAGATTAATTCACCCCTCCACTTT.

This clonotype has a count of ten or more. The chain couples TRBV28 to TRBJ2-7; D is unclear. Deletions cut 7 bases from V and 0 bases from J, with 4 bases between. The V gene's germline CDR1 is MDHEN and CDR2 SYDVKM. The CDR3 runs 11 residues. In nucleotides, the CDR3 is TGTGCCAGCACCGACTCCTACGAGCAGTACTTC. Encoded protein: CASTDSYEQYF.

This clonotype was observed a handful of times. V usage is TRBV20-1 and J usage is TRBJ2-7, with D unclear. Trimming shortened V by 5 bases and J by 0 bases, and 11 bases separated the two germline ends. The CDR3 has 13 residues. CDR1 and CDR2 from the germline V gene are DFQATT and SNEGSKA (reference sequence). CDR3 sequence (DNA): TGCAGTGCTGCGACCCAAAGCTCCTACGAGCAGTACTTC. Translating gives CSAATQSSYEQYF.

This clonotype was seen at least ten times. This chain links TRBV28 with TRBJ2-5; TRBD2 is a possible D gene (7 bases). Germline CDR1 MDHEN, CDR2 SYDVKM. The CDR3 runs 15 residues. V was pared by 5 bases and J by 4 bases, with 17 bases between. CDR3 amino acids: CASSISRGGGETQYF. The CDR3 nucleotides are TGTGCCAGCAGTATCAGCAGGGGCGGGGGAGAGACCCAGTACTTC.

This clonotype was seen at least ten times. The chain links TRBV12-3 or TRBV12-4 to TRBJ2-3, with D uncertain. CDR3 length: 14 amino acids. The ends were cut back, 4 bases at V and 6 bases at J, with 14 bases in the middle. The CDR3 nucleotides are TGTGCCAGCAGTTCGCACGTCCCCGGTGATACGCAGTATTTT. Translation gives CASSSHVPGDTQYF.